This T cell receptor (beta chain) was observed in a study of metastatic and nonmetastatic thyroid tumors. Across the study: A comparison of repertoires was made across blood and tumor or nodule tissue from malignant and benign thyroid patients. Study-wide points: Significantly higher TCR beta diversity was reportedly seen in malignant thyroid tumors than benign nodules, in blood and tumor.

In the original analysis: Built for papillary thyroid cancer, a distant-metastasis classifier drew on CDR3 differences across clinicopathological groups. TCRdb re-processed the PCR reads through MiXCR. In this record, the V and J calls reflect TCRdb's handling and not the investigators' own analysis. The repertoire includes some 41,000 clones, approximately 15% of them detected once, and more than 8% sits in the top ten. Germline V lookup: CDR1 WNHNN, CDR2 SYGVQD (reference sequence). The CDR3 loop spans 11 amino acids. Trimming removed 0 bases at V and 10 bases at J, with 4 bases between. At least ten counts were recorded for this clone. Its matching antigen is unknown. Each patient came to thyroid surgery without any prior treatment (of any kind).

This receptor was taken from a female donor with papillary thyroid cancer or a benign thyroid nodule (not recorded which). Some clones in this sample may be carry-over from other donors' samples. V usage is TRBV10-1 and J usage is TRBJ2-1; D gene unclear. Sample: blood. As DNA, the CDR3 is TGCGCCAGCAGTGAGTCTGGAGAGCAGTTCTTC. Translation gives CASSESGEQFF.